The 15 T cell receptor beta chains reported below all come from one sample, sequenced in a study of cytomegalovirus exposure and HLA in healthy donors. The primer mix had 60 Vbeta and 13 Jbeta primers. The protocol was immunoSEQ multiplex PCR, while the TCRdb copy is restricted to in-frame clones and leaves out a portion. The sample has some 120,000 clones, about three quarters seen once. The sequencing input was PBMCs. These receptors came from a human donor in good health.

The chain joins TRBV5-1 to TRBJ2-1, with 8 bases lining up with TRBD2. Germline V gene data show CDR1 as SGHRS and CDR2 as YFSETQ. CDR3 length: 15 residues. V dropped 0 bases and J dropped 4; count of bases not matched to a gene: 3. The CDR3 DNA reads as TGCGCCAGCAGCTTGGAACCTAGCGGGTACAATGAGCAGTTCTTC. It yields the protein CASSLEPSGYNEQFF.

This chain links TRBV27 with TRBJ2-4, with a possible D match to TRBD2 (5 bases). This CDR3 comprises 16 residues. Germline V gives CDR1 MNHEY, CDR2 SMNVEV (reference sequence). Trimming removed 1 base at V and 1 base at J, with 11 bases between. The CDR3 sequence is CASSLLYRGAKNIQYF. In nucleotides, the CDR3 is TGTGCCAGCAGTTTATTGTACAGAGGGGCCAAAAACATTCAGTACTTC.

The CDR3 spells CASSSAQTGMSSPLHF. The CDR3 coding sequence is TGTGCCAGCAGCTCCGCGCAAACAGGGATGAGCTCACCCCTCCACTTT. The V gene is TRBV7-2, the J gene TRBJ1-6; D possibly corresponds to TRBD1 (6 bases). The CDR3 length is 16 residues. Germline CDR1 reads SGHTA; CDR2 reads FQGNSA. Trimming stripped 4 bases from V and 10 bases from J, with 20 bases between.

The CDR3 loop is CASSRAGTVSSYEQYF. The CDR3 coding sequence is TGCGCCAGCAGCAGAGCCGGGACAGTGAGCTCCTACGAGCAGTACTTC. The chain combines TRBV4-1 with TRBJ2-7; TRBD1 aligns across 7 bases. V was clipped by 5 bases and J by 0 bases; unmatched bases: 10. CDR3 size: 16 residues. Germline V gives CDR1 MGHRA, CDR2 YSYEKL.

The J gene is TRBJ1-2, the V gene TRBV5-1, with D perhaps matching TRBD1 (6 bases). There are 14 residues in the CDR3. The germline CDR1 and CDR2 sequences are SGHRS and YFSETQ. V lost 9 bases, J lost 1 base, and 16 bases lay in between. This chain's CDR3 is CATPRDRNNYGYTF. The CDR3 nucleotides are TGCGCCACCCCCCGTGACAGGAATAACTATGGCTACACCTTC.

The chain has TRBV6-6 and TRBJ2-7; 7 nucleotides match TRBD1. J gave up 2 bases and V 4 bases, and 2 bases lay outside the gene matches. The CDR3 spans 13 residues. Germline-derived CDR1 and CDR2 are MNHNY and SVGAGI (reference sequence). DNA for the CDR3: TGTGCCAGCAGTTTGGGGACAGCCTACGAGCAGTACTTC. It translates to CASSLGTAYEQYF.

V gene TRBV28 combines with J gene TRBJ1-4; D gene unclear. With 2 bases removed from V and 0 bases from J, the gap between germline ends came to 7 bases. The germline V gene has CDR1 MDHEN and CDR2 SYDVKM. This CDR3 has 15 residues. The CDR3 here is CASSLAASTNEKLFF. CDR3 DNA: TGTGCCAGCAGTTTAGCGGCTTCAACTAATGAAAAACTGTTTTTT.

The chain employs TRBV19 and TRBJ2-7; D perhaps matches TRBD2 (6 bases). The germline V gene encodes CDR1 LNHDA and CDR2 SQIVND (reference sequence). CDR3 length equals 15 residues. The V end was cut by 5 bases, the J end by 0 bases, with 14 bases between. The chain's CDR3 is CASSGGTESSYEQYF. The DNA of the CDR3 is TGTGCCAGTAGTGGGGGGACTGAGAGCTCCTACGAGCAGTACTTC.

The chain carries TRBV28 and TRBJ2-3, with a possible D match to TRBD1 (6 bases). The CDR3 is 12 residues long. Germline V gene data show CDR1 as MDHEN and CDR2 as SYDVKM. Trimming pared 5 bases from V and 9 bases from J, leaving 12 bases between. The CDR3 region is CASSPGVETQYF. As DNA, the CDR3 is TGTGCCAGCAGTCCAGGGGTAGAAACGCAGTATTTT.

The chain employs TRBV6-1 and TRBJ2-7; 7 positions agree with TRBD1. This CDR3 spans 12 amino acids. CDR1 is MNHNS, CDR2 SASEGT, per germline. V lost 6 bases to trimming and J lost 4 bases; unmatched junction nucleotides: 3. CDR3 bases: TGTGCCAGCAGACAACAGGGGTACGAGCAGTACTTC. Translation: CASRQQGYEQYF.

This clone appeared once. The CDR3 is CASSLWEGAKKLFF. The CDR3 bases are TGTGCCAGCAGCTTATGGGAAGGGGCGAAAAAACTGTTTTTT. The chain links TRBV11-2 to TRBJ1-4; tentatively, D is TRBD1 (5 bases). Germline V CDR1 and CDR2: SGHAT, FQNNGV. V was shortened by 2 bases and J by 9 bases, with 13 bases between the two germline ends. This CDR3 contains 14 residues.

The rearrangement uses TRBV9 and TRBJ1-2; D is unresolved. Trimming shortened V by 0 bases and J by 0 bases, and 9 bases separated the two germline ends. In germline, CDR1 is SGDLS, CDR2 YYNGEE. This CDR3 contains 15 residues. In nucleotides, the CDR3 is TGTGCCAGCAGCGTAGATCCCACAGCTAACTATGGCTACACCTTC. Its protein product is CASSVDPTANYGYTF. Full variable domain (remainder filled in from reference TRBV9 and TRBJ1-2): DSGVTQTPKHLITATGQRVTLRCSPRSGDLSVYWYQQSLDQGLQFLIQYYNGEERAKGNILERFSAQQFPDLHSELNLSSLELGDSALYFCASSVDPTANYGYTFGSGTRLTVV.

This chain joins TRBV5-1 and TRBJ1-6, with D possibly TRBD1 on 5 matching bases. Per germline, CDR1 SGHRS and CDR2 YFSETQ. The CDR3 spans 16 residues. V was clipped by 0 bases and J by 8 bases, with 15 bases between them. The DNA of the CDR3 is TGCGCCAGCAGCTTGGACGGGGGGTCGGTGGATTCACCCCTCCACTTT. This sequence encodes CASSLDGGSVDSPLHF.

This rearrangement joins TRBV6-6 to TRBJ1-5; 7 bases align to TRBD1. The CDR3 runs to 15 residues. With 8 bases clipped from V and 6 bases from J, the junction kept 13 bases outside the gene matches. Germline CDR1 is MNHNY and CDR2 is SVGAGI (reference sequence). The CDR3 DNA reads TGTGCCAGCCTTACAGGGGACCCCTTTCGTCAGCCCCAGCATTTT. It yields the protein CASLTGDPFRQPQHF.

This clone was seen a single time. The chain combines TRBV7-9 with TRBJ1-5, with TRBD1 matching over 10 bases. CDR1 and CDR2 (germline): SEHNR, FQNEAQ (reference sequence). The CDR3 extends over 14 amino acids. V lost 5 bases, J lost 7 bases, and 5 bases stayed unmatched. Here the CDR3 reads CASSPGTGDQPQHF. CDR3 nucleotides: TGTGCCAGCAGCCCCGGGACAGGGGACCAGCCCCAGCATTTT.